A selection of T cell receptor beta chains follows, all from one sample in a study of T cells in Graves' hyperthyroidism and ophthalmopathy. TCRdb ran MiXCR on the multiplex PCR reads and lists one entry per CDR3 protein. The data contain around 300,000 distinct CDR3 sequences, roughly 15% of them seen just once; the ten biggest clones take up under 8%. What was sequenced was blood. These receptors were collected from a middle-aged woman with Graves' hyperthyroidism. CDR3s include the opening cysteine and the closing phenylalanine or tryptophan. The order of the fields is D gene, clone size, V gene, J gene, CDR3 protein, CDR3 DNA. D genes are given only for firm matches. Rows give clone size only sometimes, using once, few, many, or a class for an expanded clone.

>NA|NA|TRBV14|TRBJ2-3
CASSQETGSPDTQYF
TGTGCCAGCAGCCAAGAGACCGGGAGCCCAGATACGCAGTATTTT
>NA|many|TRBV29-1|TRBJ2-2
CSVGFRANTGELFF
TGCAGCGTTGGGTTCCGGGCCAACACCGGGGAGCTGTTTTTT
>TRBD1|NA|TRBV7-2|TRBJ2-1
CASSLVGQWGRTGNEQFF
TGTGCCAGCAGCTTAGTGGGACAGTGGGGACGGACTGGGAATGAGCAGTTCTTC
>NA|many|TRBV7-8|TRBJ1-1
CASSLGRWGADTEAFF
TGTGCCAGCAGCTTAGGGCGGTGGGGGGCGGACACTGAAGCTTTCTTT
>TRBD1|NA|TRBV7-9|TRBJ1-2
CASSLAGTGMDGYTF
TGTGCCAGCAGCTTAGCCGGGACAGGGATGGACGGCTACACCTTC
>TRBD2|few|TRBV6-1|TRBJ2-1
CASSLAGPAYNEQFF
TGTGCCAGCAGTCTAGCGGGACCCGCCTACAATGAGCAGTTCTTC
>NA|many|TRBV5-8|TRBJ1-1
CASSFRRGTLNTEAFF
TGTGCCAGCAGCTTTCGCAGGGGCACCCTGAACACTGAAGCTTTCTTT
>TRBD1|NA|TRBV27|TRBJ2-2
CASSLQGARTGELFF
TGCGCCAGCAGCCTACAGGGGGCTCGTACCGGGGAGCTGTTTTTT
>NA|many|TRBV12-3/TRBV12-4|TRBJ2-3
CASSYKRNTQYF
TGTGCCAGCAGTTATAAGCGGAATACGCAGTATTTT
>NA|many|TRBV5-1|TRBJ2-1
CASSAYSSSYNEQFF
TGCGCCAGCAGCGCCTACAGTAGCTCCTACAATGAGCAGTTCTTC
>NA|NA|TRBV7-2|TRBJ2-7
CASSLVSELVYEQYF
TGTGCCAGCAGCTTAGTCTCGGAACTAGTCTACGAGCAGTACTTC
>TRBD2|many|TRBV5-4|TRBJ2-3
CASSSRLAGAGDTQYF
TGTGCCAGCAGCTCCCGACTAGCGGGAGCGGGGGATACGCAGTATTTT
>NA|NA|TRBV11-2|TRBJ2-1
CASSPIGGRGYNEQFF
TGTGCCAGCAGCCCAATTGGGGGAAGGGGTTACAATGAGCAGTTCTTC
>NA|many|TRBV28|TRBJ2-7
CASSPWGRGNAYEQYF
TGTGCCAGCAGTCCATGGGGTAGAGGGAACGCCTACGAGCAGTACTTC
>TRBD2|many|TRBV19|TRBJ2-2
CASRPGLAGGLGTGELFF
TGTGCCAGTAGGCCGGGACTAGCGGGAGGGCTGGGCACCGGGGAGCTGTTTTTT
>TRBD2|many|TRBV15|TRBJ2-7
CATSRDWGWREGHEQYF
TGTGCCACCAGCAGAGATTGGGGCTGGCGGGAGGGACACGAGCAGTACTTC
>NA|many|TRBV18|TRBJ2-7
CASSPGEVRGSYEQYF
TGTGCCAGCTCACCAGGAGAGGTCCGAGGGTCCTACGAGCAGTACTTC